This T cell receptor beta chain was found in a study of a mutant IDH1 vaccine in newly diagnosed glioma. Profiled with immunoSEQ multiplex PCR; TCRdb holds only in-frame clones, not every one. The profile shows around 46,000 clones, over 75% of them singletons. A note on this clone: The target antigen is unknown.

Trimming cost V 3 bases and J 0 bases, with 12 bases left between them. Germline V gives CDR1 SGHTS, CDR2 YDEGEE. The CDR3 runs 16 residues. Time point in this sample: week 5, during vaccination. In every dose of vaccine, 300 ug of mutant IDH1 20-mer peptide was given alongside topical imiquimod. Donor tumors were new WHO grade 3 or 4 IDH1-mutant, ATRX-lost astrocytomas. Sequences were derived from PBMCs, sampled from a glioma patient whose treatment included an IDH1 peptide vaccine. The chain has TRBV5-8 and TRBJ1-4; D remains ambiguous. The TCR originated in a man in his forties or fifties with glioma. The CDR3 DNA is TGTGCCAGCAGCTCTGCCCGCGTTGCAACTAATGAAAAACTGTTTTTT. It is translated as CASSSARVATNEKLFF.